A single T cell receptor (beta chain) is shown here with its context. Its antigen is unidentified. The record originates from a study of post-analysis software for immune sequencing data. The overall study: In terms of disease course, relapsing-remitting, secondary progressive and progressive-relapsing multiple sclerosis were included. Study conclusions and caveats: F-measure co-clustering was strong for batch-matched samples. About five TRBV segments, including TRBV5-6, TRBV5-1 and TRBV20-1, were more frequent in patients than controls.

Per the germline V gene, CDR1 is SGHDT and CDR2 is YYEEEE. The CDR3 loop spans 14 amino acids. With 3 bases removed from V and 5 bases from J, the gap between germline ends came to 12 bases. Sequencing libraries made from TCR beta cDNA carried unique molecular identifiers. TCRdb re-derived calls from the PCR reads in MiXCR, one entry per CDR3 protein. The sample has about 540,000 distinct CDR3 sequences, around a third seen once; the top ten hold approximately 5.4%. The chain employs TRBV5-6 and TRBJ2-1, with TRBD2 as a possible D gene (6 bases). The source of this sequence is a girl younger than 18 with multiple sclerosis. Sequencing was done on a sample of blood. CDR3 region: CASSSTGTDNEQFF. CDR3 in DNA: TGTGCCAGCAGCTCCACCGGGACTGACAATGAGCAGTTCTTC. The variable domain in full, completed from reference TRBV5-6 and TRBJ2-1, reads DAGVTQSPTHLIKTRGQQVTLRCSPKSGHDTVSWYQQALGQGPQFIFQYYEEEERQRGNFPDRFSGHQFPNYSSELNVNALLLGDSALYLCASSSTGTDNEQFFGPGTRLTVL.